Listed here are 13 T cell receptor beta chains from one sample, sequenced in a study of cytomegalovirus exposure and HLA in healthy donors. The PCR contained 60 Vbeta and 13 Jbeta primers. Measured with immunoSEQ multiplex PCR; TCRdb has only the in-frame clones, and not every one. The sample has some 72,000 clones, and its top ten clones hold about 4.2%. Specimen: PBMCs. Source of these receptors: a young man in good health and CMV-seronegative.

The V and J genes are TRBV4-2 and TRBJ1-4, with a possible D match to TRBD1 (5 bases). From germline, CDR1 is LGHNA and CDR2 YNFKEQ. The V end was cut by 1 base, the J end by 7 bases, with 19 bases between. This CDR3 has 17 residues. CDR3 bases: TGTGCCAGCAGCCAAGCCCGCGGTGGGGGGTGGGGTGAAAAACTGTTTTTT. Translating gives CASSQARGGGWGEKLFF.

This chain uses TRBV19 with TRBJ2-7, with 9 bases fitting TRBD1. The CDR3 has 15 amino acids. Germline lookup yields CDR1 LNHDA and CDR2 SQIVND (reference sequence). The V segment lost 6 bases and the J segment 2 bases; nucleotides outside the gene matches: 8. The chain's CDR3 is CASRATGGRTYEQYF. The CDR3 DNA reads TGTGCCAGTAGAGCCACAGGGGGCCGAACCTACGAGCAGTACTTC.

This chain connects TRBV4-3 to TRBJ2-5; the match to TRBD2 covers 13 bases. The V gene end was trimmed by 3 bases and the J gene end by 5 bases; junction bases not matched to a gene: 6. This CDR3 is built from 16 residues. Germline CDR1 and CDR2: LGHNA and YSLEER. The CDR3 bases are TGCGCCAGCAGCCACGGACTAGCGGGAGTTGGGGAGACCCAGTACTTC. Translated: CASSHGLAGVGETQYF.

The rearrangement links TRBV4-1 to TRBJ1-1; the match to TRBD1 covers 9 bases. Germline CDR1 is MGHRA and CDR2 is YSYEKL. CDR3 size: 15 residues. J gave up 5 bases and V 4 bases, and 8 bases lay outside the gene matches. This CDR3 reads CASSRPGQGRTEAFF. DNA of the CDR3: TGCGCCAGCAGCCGCCCGGGACAGGGAAGGACTGAAGCTTTCTTT.

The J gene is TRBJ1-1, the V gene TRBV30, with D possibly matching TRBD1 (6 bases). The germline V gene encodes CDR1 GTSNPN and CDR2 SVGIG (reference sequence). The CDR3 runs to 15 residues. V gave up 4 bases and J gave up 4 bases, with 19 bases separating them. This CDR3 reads CAWTSPRTAFTEAFF. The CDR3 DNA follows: TGTGCCTGGACCTCCCCCAGGACAGCCTTCACTGAAGCTTTCTTT.

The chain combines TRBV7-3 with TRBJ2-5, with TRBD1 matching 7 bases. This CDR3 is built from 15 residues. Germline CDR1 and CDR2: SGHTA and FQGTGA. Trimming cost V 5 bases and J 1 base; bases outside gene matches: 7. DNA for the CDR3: TGTGCCAGCAGCATCACAGGGGCCTTCCAAGAGACCCAGTACTTC. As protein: CASSITGAFQETQYF.

The CDR3 sequence is CASSYGVTEAFF. CDR3 in DNA: TGTGCCAGCAGTTACGGGGTAACTGAAGCTTTCTTT. The chain combines TRBV7-9 with TRBJ1-1; unclear D gene. Germline CDR1 SEHNR, CDR2 FQNEAQ (reference sequence). The CDR3 has 12 residues. The V gene lost 6 bases and the J gene lost 5 bases, with 10 bases spanning the gap. Full variable domain (rest looked up from reference TRBV7-9 and TRBJ1-1): DTGVSQNPRHKITKRGQNVTFRCDPISEHNRLYWYRQTLGQGPEFLTYFQNEAQLEKSRLLSDRFSAERPKGSFSTLEIQRTEQGDSAMYLCASSYGVTEAFFGQGTRLTVV.

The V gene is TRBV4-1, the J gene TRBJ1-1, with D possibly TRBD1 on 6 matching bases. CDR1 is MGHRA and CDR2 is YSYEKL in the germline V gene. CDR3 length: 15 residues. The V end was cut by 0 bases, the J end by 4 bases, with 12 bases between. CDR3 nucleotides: TGCGCCAGCAGCCAAGATGCTCCAGGGGCCACTGAAGCTTTCTTT. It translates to CASSQDAPGATEAFF.

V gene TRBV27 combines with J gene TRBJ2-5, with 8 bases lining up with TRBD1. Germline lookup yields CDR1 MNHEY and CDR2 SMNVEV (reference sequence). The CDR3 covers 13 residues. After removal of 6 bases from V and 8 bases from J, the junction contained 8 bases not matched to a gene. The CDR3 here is CASSGQGGETQYF. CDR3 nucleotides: TGTGCCAGCAGCGGACAGGGTGGGGAAACCCAGTACTTC.

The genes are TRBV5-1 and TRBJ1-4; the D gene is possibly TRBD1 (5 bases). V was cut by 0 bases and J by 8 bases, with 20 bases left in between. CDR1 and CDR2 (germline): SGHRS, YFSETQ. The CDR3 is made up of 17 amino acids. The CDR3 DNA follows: TGCGCCAGCAGCTTGGGTTCTTTAAGGGGATTTGGGGAAAAACTGTTTTTT. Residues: CASSLGSLRGFGEKLFF.

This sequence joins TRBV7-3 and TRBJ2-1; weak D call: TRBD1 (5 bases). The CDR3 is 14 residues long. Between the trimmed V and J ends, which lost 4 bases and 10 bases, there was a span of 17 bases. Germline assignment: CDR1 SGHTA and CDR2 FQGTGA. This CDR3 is CASSSKTGTEEQFF. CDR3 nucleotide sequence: TGTGCCAGCAGCTCGAAAACAGGAACGGAGGAGCAGTTCTTC.

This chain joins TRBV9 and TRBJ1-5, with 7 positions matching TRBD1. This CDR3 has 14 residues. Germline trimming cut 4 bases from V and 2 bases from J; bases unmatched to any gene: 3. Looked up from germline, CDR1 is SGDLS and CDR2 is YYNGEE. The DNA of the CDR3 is TGTGCCAGCAGCTCCGGACAGGGCAATCAGCCCCAGCATTTT. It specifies CASSSGQGNQPQHF.

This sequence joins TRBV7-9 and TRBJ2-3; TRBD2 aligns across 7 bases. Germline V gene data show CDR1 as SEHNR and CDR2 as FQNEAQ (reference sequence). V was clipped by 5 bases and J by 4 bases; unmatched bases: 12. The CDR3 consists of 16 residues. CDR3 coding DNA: TGTGCCAGCAGCCCGCTAGACGGGAGGCTCCCAGATACGCAGTATTTT. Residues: CASSPLDGRLPDTQYF.